These 4 T cell receptor beta chains came from one sample sequenced in a study of blood T cell repertoires in COVID-19. Here immunoSEQ multiplex PCR was the method, and the copy in TCRdb shows in-frame clones only, minus some. The data hold about 250,000 clones, with less than 90% observed a single time. Sequencing input: PBMCs or T cells enriched from blood (not recorded which). These receptors were taken from a woman aged 45-60 years who had recovered from COVID-19.

The chain couples TRBV7-2 to TRBJ2-7; D is uncertain. The V end lost 4 bases, the J end lost 9 bases, and 13 bases lay between the germline ends. The CDR3 loop spans 12 amino acids. Looked up from germline, CDR1 is SGHTA and CDR2 is FQGNSA. The CDR3: CASSSAPNRQYF. In nucleotides, the CDR3 is TGTGCCAGCAGCTCAGCCCCCAACAGGCAGTACTTC. Together with reference TRBV7-2 and TRBJ2-7, the CDR3 gives the full variable domain: GAGVSQSPSNKVTEKGKDVELRCDPISGHTALYWYRQSLGQGLEFLIYFQGNSAPDKSGLPSDRFSAERTGGSVSTLTIQRTQQEDSAVYLCASSSAPNRQYFGPGTRLTVT.

V usage is TRBV7-9 and J usage is TRBJ1-2; TRBD1 matches at 7 bases. Germline V gene sequence: CDR1 SEHNR, CDR2 FQNEAQ (reference sequence). The CDR3 has 16 amino acids. V was clipped by 0 bases and J by 2 bases; unmatched bases: 6. CDR3 region: CASSLAGQRRNYGYTF. The CDR3 nucleotides read TGTGCCAGCAGCTTAGCGGGACAGAGGCGAAACTATGGCTACACCTTC.

The V call is TRBV28, the J call TRBJ1-1, with a weak D call TRBD1 (5 bases). Germline V gene sequence: CDR1 MDHEN, CDR2 SYDVKM. Trimming took 4 bases from V and 11 from J, leaving 14 bases between them. There are 12 residues in the CDR3. The CDR3 DNA is TGTGCCAGCAGTTCATTGGGGCGGGGGGCTTTCTTT. This sequence encodes CASSSLGRGAFF.

This sequence joins TRBV11-2 and TRBJ2-1; 9 positions agree with TRBD2. V shed 5 bases, J shed 0 bases, and the junction held 5 bases outside the gene matches. Germline-derived CDR1 and CDR2 are SGHAT and FQNNGV. The CDR3 is 16 residues long. CDR3 sequence reads: CASSNSGSGSYNEQFF. In DNA form, the CDR3 reads TGTGCCAGCAGCAATAGCGGGAGCGGCTCCTACAATGAGCAGTTCTTC.